These 9 T cell receptor beta chains were sequenced from one sample in a study of radiation and T cells in renal cell carcinoma (dated by TCRdb to 2020 to 2022). The method behind the library was the immunoSEQ multiplex PCR assay. As stored in TCRdb, this immuneACCESS dataset retains in-frame rearrangements with V and J assigned. A fraction of the clones does not appear; measured against another copy, unresolved V genes explain less than half of the discrepancy, and the remainder lacks a known reason. The sample yields some 120,000 clones; 85% to 90% were counted once. The ten biggest clones cover 5.8% of the sample. Reading the label with the study, this specimen's time point is: blood 2 weeks post-SBRT. According to the study, the label for this sample's treatment or condition signals: 15 Gy SBRT to primary tumor, nephrectomy 4 weeks later. The source material was blood, sampled from a patient whose treatment included radiotherapy and nephrectomy. The receptor source for this set is a woman aged 70-85 years with renal cell carcinoma.

The chain combines TRBV7-9 with TRBJ2-7, with a possible D match to TRBD1 (6 bases). Trimming removed 2 bases at V and 2 bases at J, with 10 bases between. The CDR3 extends over 14 amino acids. Germline lookup yields CDR1 SEHNR and CDR2 FQNEAQ (reference sequence). In DNA, the CDR3 is TGTGCCAGCAGCTTAAAACAGGGTCCCTACGAGCAGTACTTC. Its translation: CASSLKQGPYEQYF.

The V and J genes are TRBV5-1 and TRBJ2-5; D perhaps matches TRBD2 (5 bases). Per germline, CDR1 SGHRS and CDR2 YFSETQ. The ends were cut back, 2 bases at V and 5 bases at J, with 16 bases in the middle. The CDR3 contains 15 residues. CDR3 protein: CASSFFGVPEETQYF. Here the CDR3 DNA reads TGCGCCAGCAGCTTCTTCGGGGTGCCTGAGGAGACCCAGTACTTC.

The V and J genes are TRBV7-6 and TRBJ1-1; 9 positions agree with TRBD1. The germline V gene has CDR1 SGHVS and CDR2 FNYEAQ. The V and J ends lost 5 bases and 0 bases, in that order; junction bases with no gene match: 10. The CDR3 spans 17 residues. The CDR3 nucleotides read TGTGCCAGCAGCATGTACAGGGGGCCCGCTCTGAACACTGAAGCTTTCTTT. Translated, it gives CASSMYRGPALNTEAFF.

V and J are TRBV6-1 and TRBJ2-7; D not certain. This CDR3 region has 13 residues. Trimming took off 8 bases at V and 2 bases at J, with 13 bases between the two ends. Germline V gene data show CDR1 as MNHNS and CDR2 as SASEGT. In nucleotides, the CDR3 is TGTGCCAGCGTCCCCCACGGTACCTACGAGCAGTACTTC. Residues: CASVPHGTYEQYF.

Written as DNA, the CDR3 is TGTGCCAGCAGCCCGTCTGGGGGAGAGCGCAATCAGCCCCAGCATTTT. Its protein product is CASSPSGGERNQPQHF. The rearrangement uses TRBV7-6 and TRBJ1-5; D is possibly TRBD1 (5 bases). The CDR3 extends over 16 amino acids. Germline-derived CDR1 and CDR2 are SGHVS and FNYEAQ. V lost 5 bases and J lost 2, with 16 bases in between. Full variable domain (remainder filled in from reference TRBV7-6 and TRBJ1-5): GAGVSQSPRYKVTKRGQDVALRCDPISGHVSLYWYRQALGQGPEFLTYFNYEAQQDKSGLPNDRFSAERPEGSISTLTIQRTEQRDSAMYRCASSPSGGERNQPQHFGDGTRLSIL.

The rearrangement links TRBV14 to TRBJ1-2; 11 bases are a match to TRBD1. Trimming at V came to 4 bases and at J to 6 bases, leaving 10 bases not matched to a gene. Germline-derived CDR1 and CDR2 are SGHDN and FVKESK. This CDR3 region has 16 residues. In DNA, the CDR3 is TGTGCCAGCAGCCCCCGCCGGACAGGGGGCGCTGATGGCTACACCTTC. This sequence encodes CASSPRRTGGADGYTF.

The rearrangement links TRBV9 to TRBJ2-2; a weak D match, TRBD1 (6 bases). Trimming removed 0 bases from V and 3 bases from J, with 9 bases in between. Germline lookup yields CDR1 SGDLS and CDR2 YYNGEE. The CDR3 has 15 residues. The CDR3 region is CASSVVAGDTGELFF. CDR3 nucleotides: TGTGCCAGCAGCGTAGTAGCAGGGGACACCGGGGAGCTGTTTTTT.

This CDR3 reads CSASMGQGAEKLFF. The CDR3 DNA reads as TGCAGCGCTTCTATGGGACAGGGGGCTGAAAAACTGTTTTTT. The gene calls are TRBV29-1 and TRBJ1-4; 12 positions agree with TRBD1. This CDR3 is 14 amino acids long. Germline trimming cut 7 bases from V and 7 bases from J; bases unmatched to any gene: 7. Germline loops: CDR1 SQVTM, CDR2 ANQGSEA.

This clone was counted a single time. V is TRBV7-8 and J is TRBJ2-5; a weak D match, TRBD1 (6 bases). Germline values: CDR1 SGHVS, CDR2 FQNEAQ. Trimming left V 4 bases short and J 4 bases short, with 13 bases between. CDR3 length: 14 residues. In DNA, the CDR3 is TGTGCCAGCAGCTGGGGACAACTCGGAGAGACCCAGTACTTC. Protein product: CASSWGQLGETQYF.